The next 26 T cell receptor beta chains were all read from a single sample in a study of blood T cell repertoires in COVID-19. The protocol was immunoSEQ multiplex PCR, while the TCRdb copy is restricted to in-frame clones and leaves out a portion. This table holds roughly 340,000 clones, more than 70% found once. Input material: peripheral blood. These receptors came from a woman in her 70s with COVID-19, enrolled during active disease.

The V and J genes are TRBV4-1 and TRBJ1-1; D uncertain. Trimming took off 4 bases at V and 1 base at J, with 7 bases between the two ends. The CDR3 is 13 amino acids. Germline CDR1 is MGHRA and CDR2 is YSYEKL. The CDR3 DNA sequence: TGCGCCAGCAGCCGTCGGGAGAACACTGAAGCTTTCTTT. Translating it yields CASSRRENTEAFF.

This clone was observed at least ten times. J is TRBJ1-2 and V is TRBV5-4; D gene unclear. Trimming shortened V by 2 bases and J by 8 bases, and 13 bases separated the two germline ends. The length of the CDR3 is 13 residues. Germline-derived CDR1 and CDR2 are SGHNT and YYREEE (reference sequence). The CDR3 sequence: CASSLASAGGYTF. For the CDR3, the DNA is TGTGCCAGCAGCTTAGCCTCCGCGGGGGGCTACACCTTC.

The chain combines TRBV19 with TRBJ1-1; no clear D. Trimming left V 5 bases short and J 1 base short, with 8 bases between. The germline CDR1 and CDR2 sequences are LNHDA and SQIVND (reference sequence). The CDR3 contains 13 residues. Here the CDR3 DNA reads TGTGCCAGTAGTTTGAGGTGGAACACTGAAGCTTTCTTT. Protein sequence: CASSLRWNTEAFF.

This chain links TRBV5-8 with TRBJ1-2; 7 bases match TRBD1. CDR1 is SGHTS and CDR2 is YDEGEE in the germline V gene. The ends lost 4 bases at V and 1 base at J; junction bases unmatched: 10. There are 16 residues in the CDR3. The CDR3 protein is CASSRGQTGRNYGYTF. CDR3 DNA: TGTGCCAGCAGCCGGGGACAGACCGGTCGTAACTATGGCTACACCTTC.

V and J are TRBV6-2 or TRBV6-3 and TRBJ1-1; 9 positions agree with TRBD1. The CDR3 contains 15 residues. J lost 4 bases, V lost 2 bases, and 5 bases had no gene match. Per germline, CDR1 MNHEY and CDR2 SVGEGT. CDR3 protein: CASSYAYRGPTEAFF. The CDR3 DNA sequence: TGTGCCAGCAGTTACGCCTACAGGGGGCCCACTGAAGCTTTCTTT.

The chain couples TRBV2 to TRBJ2-3, with D possibly matching TRBD2 (5 bases). Germline CDR1 and CDR2: SNHLY and FYNNEI. This CDR3 has 14 residues. Trimming shortened V by 8 bases and J by 2 bases, and 14 bases separated the two germline ends. The CDR3 is CASRRLASTDTQYF. CDR3 DNA: TGTGCCAGCCGGAGGCTAGCCTCCACAGATACGCAGTATTTT.

The gene calls are TRBV4-1 and TRBJ1-2; 8 bases map to TRBD1. The ends lost 3 bases at V and 8 bases at J; junction bases unmatched: 14. From germline, CDR1 is MGHRA and CDR2 YSYEKL. The CDR3 spans 16 residues. The CDR3 DNA sequence: TGCGCCAGCAGCCAGCCGACGGGGACAGGTGTCCAGGGCTACACCTTC. Translated: CASSQPTGTGVQGYTF.

The CDR3 here is CASSPSTGSLVYTF. The CDR3 DNA reads as TGTGCCAGCAGTCCATCGACAGGGTCCCTTGTCTACACCTTC. The rearrangement joins TRBV6-5 to TRBJ1-2; 7 nucleotides align to TRBD1. The V segment lost 5 bases and the J segment 10 bases; nucleotides outside the gene matches: 13. The germline gives CDR1 MNHEY, CDR2 SVGAGI. The CDR3 covers 14 residues.

There are a few counts of this clone. The CDR3 sequence: CASSEAHGYEQYF. The CDR3 DNA is TGTGCCAGCAGTGAAGCGCACGGCTACGAGCAGTACTTC. The chain employs TRBV2 and TRBJ2-7; no clear D. The CDR3 runs 13 residues. Looked up from germline, CDR1 is SNHLY and CDR2 is FYNNEI. Trimming stripped 0 bases from V and 3 bases from J, with 6 bases between.

In its sample, this clone was seen a few times. This chain connects TRBV18 to TRBJ1-2, with D unclear. The CDR3 extends over 13 amino acids. Deletions cut 3 bases from V and 8 bases from J, with 13 bases between. Germline V gene data show CDR1 as KGHSH and CDR2 as LQKENI. The CDR3 DNA follows: TGTGCCAGCTCACCGCTAACAGAAAGGGGCTACACCTTC. Amino acid sequence: CASSPLTERGYTF.

The chain is built from TRBV28 and TRBJ1-2; TRBD1 matches 10 bases. Germline V CDR1 and CDR2: MDHEN, SYDVKM. V lost 2 bases, J lost 5 bases, and 5 bases stayed unmatched. The CDR3 runs to 15 residues. The CDR3 sequence is CASSLLGGQGYGYTF. The CDR3 DNA is TGTGCCAGCAGTTTACTAGGGGGACAGGGGTATGGCTACACCTTC.

This clone came up a few times. The chain joins TRBV24-1 to TRBJ2-1; D is unclear. Between the trimmed V and J ends, which lost 3 bases and 8 bases, there was a span of 4 bases. The length of the CDR3 is 11 residues. CDR1 and CDR2 from the germline V gene are KGHDR and SFDVKD. The CDR3 bases are TGTGCCACCAGTGATAGCTATGAGCAGTTCTTC. As protein: CATSDSYEQFF.

This clone was observed a single time. V is TRBV7-2 and J is TRBJ2-1; 10 bases fit TRBD1. The germline CDR1 and CDR2 sequences are SGHTA and FQGNSA. This CDR3 spans 16 amino acids. V was pared by 5 bases and J by 7 bases, with 11 bases of the junction left unmatched. The CDR3 reads CASSGWFRQGANEQFF. The CDR3 DNA reads TGTGCCAGCAGCGGCTGGTTTAGACAGGGGGCAAATGAGCAGTTCTTC.

The rearrangement uses TRBV12-5 and TRBJ1-3; 8 bases are a match to TRBD1. The CDR3 contains 15 residues. Germline V CDR1 and CDR2: LGHNT, FRNRAP. Losses at the gene ends were 5 bases for V and 2 bases for J; bases not matched to a gene: 5. The CDR3, as DNA: TGTGCTAGTGGTGCCGGACAGGGAGCTGGAAACACCATATATTTT. It specifies CASGAGQGAGNTIYF.

This rearrangement joins TRBV9 to TRBJ1-2; D might be TRBD1 (5 bases). V was pared by 3 bases and J by 6 bases, with 15 bases between. Germline loops: CDR1 SGDLS, CDR2 YYNGEE. This CDR3 has 14 residues. CDR3 sequence (DNA): TGTGCCAGCAGCGCAGTCAATCAGGGCCATGGCTACACCTTC. Translation: CASSAVNQGHGYTF.

In its sample, this clone was seen once. The chain employs TRBV2 and TRBJ1-2; unclear D gene. The V gene lost 6 bases and the J gene lost 6 bases, with 11 bases spanning the gap. There are 12 residues in the CDR3. Germline lookup yields CDR1 SNHLY and CDR2 FYNNEI. In DNA, the CDR3 is TGTGCCAGCAGACCAGCGGGAGATGGCTACACCTTC. It yields the protein CASRPAGDGYTF.

As for this clone: Its ends do not fully match the called genes, so a read error is possible. The chain carries TRBV2 and TRBJ1-2; unclear D gene. The CDR3 consists of 12 residues. Germline CDR1 and CDR2: SNHLY and FYNNEI. In DNA form, the CDR3 reads TGTGCCAGCATTGAAGTATACGCGGGCTACACCTTC. Encoded protein: CASIEVYAGYTF.

V is TRBV10-2 and J is TRBJ1-1; the D gene is possibly TRBD1 (5 bases). The V end lost 3 bases, the J end lost 5 bases, and 10 bases lay between the germline ends. The CDR3 runs to 13 residues. CDR1 and CDR2 (germline): WSHSY, SAAADI. CDR3 bases: TGCGCCAGCAGTGATGGGGGGGGGACTGAAGCTTTCTTT. Translated, it gives CASSDGGGTEAFF.

This chain links TRBV5-6 with TRBJ1-2; the D is unclear. The V and J ends lost 4 bases and 0 bases respectively, with 7 bases between them. In germline, CDR1 is SGHDT, CDR2 YYEEEE. The CDR3 runs 13 residues. CDR3 region: CASSAGTNYGYTF. CDR3 bases: TGTGCCAGCAGCGCCGGGACTAACTATGGCTACACCTTC.

Only one count was recorded for this clone. CDR3 region: CASSQTGTGRNEQFF. In nucleotides, the CDR3 is TGTGCCAGCAGCCAGACCGGGACAGGGCGCAATGAGCAGTTCTTC. V gene TRBV3-1 (or the pseudogene TRBV3-2) combines with J gene TRBJ2-1; 9 nucleotides agree with TRBD1. The CDR3 has 15 residues. Germline-derived CDR1 and CDR2 are LGHDT and YNNKEL (reference sequence). J was trimmed by 6 bases and V by 3 bases; bases with no gene match: 6.

The DNA for the CDR3 is TGTGCCAGCAGCCGAGAGAGGGTCAGCGGGGGGGCCGGGCACAATGAGCAGTTCTTC. Its protein is CASSRERVSGGAGHNEQFF. The J gene is TRBJ2-1, the V gene TRBV27, with 10 bases matching TRBD2. The CDR3 loop spans 19 amino acids. Germline CDR1 is MNHEY and CDR2 is SMNVEV (reference sequence). After removal of 6 bases from V and 5 bases from J, the junction contained 19 bases not matched to a gene.

V and J are TRBV28 and TRBJ1-6, with D possibly being TRBD1 (6 bases). The V gene's germline CDR1 is MDHEN and CDR2 SYDVKM. This CDR3 is 18 amino acids long. Trimming removed 5 bases from V and 3 bases from J, with 20 bases in between. The DNA for the CDR3 is TGTGCCAGCAGTCCTCCGGGATTGGGGGCTCTCTATAATTCACCCCTCCACTTT. This encodes CASSPPGLGALYNSPLHF.

V is TRBV7-9 and J is TRBJ1-6; 7 nucleotides line up with TRBD1. V was clipped by 5 bases and J by 7 bases; unmatched bases: 8. The germline V gene encodes CDR1 SEHNR and CDR2 FQNEAQ (reference sequence). The CDR3 loop spans 15 amino acids. The CDR3 nucleotides are TGTGCCAGCAGCCCACAGGGGATGAGAAATTCACCCCTCCACTTT. This sequence encodes CASSPQGMRNSPLHF.

J is TRBJ1-1 and V is TRBV2; D might be TRBD1 (6 bases). The V and J ends lost 10 bases and 1 base respectively, with 19 bases between them. The germline gives CDR1 SNHLY, CDR2 FYNNEI. The CDR3 spans 15 residues. The CDR3 sequence is CATFSTGQKNTEAFF. The CDR3 DNA is TGTGCCACCTTTTCAACAGGGCAGAAGAACACTGAAGCTTTCTTT. Drawing the rest from reference TRBV2 and TRBJ1-1, the complete variable domain is EPEVTQTPSHQVTQMGQEVILRCVPISNHLYFYWYRQILGQKVEFLVSFYNNEISEKSEIFDDQFSVERPDGSNFTLKIRSTKLEDSAMYFCATFSTGQKNTEAFFGQGTRLTVV.

The chain joins TRBV2 to TRBJ2-3, with D possibly being TRBD1 (6 bases). The CDR3 length is 15 residues. Trimming pared 5 bases from V and 0 bases from J, leaving 12 bases between. Germline V gene data show CDR1 as SNHLY and CDR2 as FYNNEI. The CDR3 protein is CASSSGTPSTDTQYF. The CDR3 nucleotides read TGTGCCAGCAGTTCCGGGACACCCAGCACAGATACGCAGTATTTT.

CDR3 amino acids: CASSTTIAGTGATEAFF. The CDR3 DNA sequence: TGTGCCAGCAGCACTACCATCGCCGGGACAGGGGCCACTGAAGCTTTCTTT. The chain has TRBV21-1 and TRBJ1-1; no DNA check was done on the table's D call, TRBD1. TRBV21-1 represents a pseudogene. This CDR3 comprises 17 residues.